This T cell receptor (beta chain) was retrieved from a study of blood T cell repertoires in COVID-19. At the level of the study: Whether acute or convalescent, the COVID-19 samples came from the United States, Italy and Spain.

Cohort 3 recovery required two negative PCRs, clearance, or symptom resolution. This CDR3 has 17 residues. Germline V gene lookup returns CDR1 LGHDT and CDR2 YNNKEL (reference sequence). With V trimmed by 2 bases and J by 3 bases, 5 bases remained unmatched. Per the authors' pipeline: Reference gene primer amplification gave estimated nucleated cell counts. Generated by immunoSEQ multiplex PCR, the TCRdb table keeps only in-frame clones and is missing some. From that table come the V and J calls and clone size; the DNA was used to work out D and trimming. The sample consists of around 200,000 clones, more than 80% of them appearing once.

Source material: PBMCs or T cells enriched from blood (not recorded which). This sequence was found in a middle-aged man who had recovered from COVID-19. The chain carries TRBV3-1 (or the pseudogene TRBV3-2) and TRBJ2-3; the match to TRBD2 covers 13 bases. This chain's CDR3 is CASSQQRTSGGTDTQYF. CDR3 nucleotide sequence: TGTGCCAGCAGCCAACAACGGACTAGCGGGGGAACAGATACGCAGTATTTT.